This T cell receptor (beta chain) was recovered during a study of blood T cell repertoires in COVID-19. Study-wide background: There were acute and convalescent COVID-19 samples, and they came from the United States, Italy and Spain. T cells, B-cell-depleted T cells, or PBMCs supplied cDNA or gDNA.

Patients of the Seattle cohort, enrolled during active infection, were followed longitudinally. The length of the CDR3 is 13 residues. The J segment lost 6 bases and the V segment lost 5 bases, leaving 5 bases of the junction unmatched. This clone occurred once. Methods used by the authors: Amplification of reference gene primers provided the estimated nucleated cell counts. Only in-frame clones appear in the TCRdb table, and some are missing; sequencing was by immunoSEQ multiplex PCR. That table is the source of V, J and clone size, and D and trimming were worked out from the DNA. The sample lists about 130,000 clones, 80% to 90% occurring once.

Sequenced sample: peripheral blood. The chain combines TRBV12-3 or TRBV12-4 with TRBJ2-7, with 9 positions matching TRBD1. This clonotype was sampled from a man in his fifties or sixties with COVID-19, enrolled during active disease. The CDR3 here is CASSTLQGAEQYF. The CDR3 DNA sequence: TGTGCCAGCAGTACTCTACAGGGGGCCGAGCAGTACTTC.